This T cell receptor beta chain is drawn from a study of blood T cell repertoires in COVID-19. Study as a whole: Samples taken during acute and convalescent COVID-19 were collected in the United States, Italy and Spain.

In terms of age and location, participants ranged from about 18 to 95 years and lived in about two dozen US areas. Participant-given clinical history determined each cohort assignment. This CDR3 region has 14 residues. Between the trimmed V and J ends, which lost 8 bases and 0 bases, there was a span of 13 bases. Germline V gene sequence: CDR1 MNHEY, CDR2 SMNVEV (reference sequence). How the authors handled the data: The assay estimated nucleated cells by amplifying reference gene primers. The assay was immunoSEQ multiplex PCR, and TCRdb's table has in-frame clones only and misses some. V, J and clone size reflect that table, while D and trimming were determined from the DNA. The sample yields 350,000 to 400,000 clones, around nine tenths seen once.

The source of this sequence is a woman in her late teens or twenties who had recovered from COVID-19. Sequencing was carried out using PBMCs or T cells enriched from blood (not recorded which). The rearrangement links TRBV27 to TRBJ1-1; D may be TRBD1 (5 bases). Written as DNA, the CDR3 is TGTGCCAGCGGAAGAGGACATTTGAACACTGAAGCTTTCTTT. Translating it yields CASGRGHLNTEAFF.